Included here is one T cell receptor (beta chain) sequence, with context. What it binds is unknown. Germline loops: CDR1 WSHSY, CDR2 SAAADI. Trimming pared 3 bases from V and 7 bases from J, leaving 16 bases between. There are 16 residues in the CDR3. The source of the sample is a study of T cell responses to AZD1222 COVID-19 vaccine. Findings and caveats of the study: Repertoires were obtained only post-peak T cell response. Baseline serostatus was positive in only six AZD1222 recipients. Nearly half of spike-specific TCRs reportedly go after variant regions that carry no mutations. At 160-218 and 743-854, vaccine-associated CD4 TCRs were dominant, and they spanned spike.

Profiled with immunoSEQ multiplex PCR; TCRdb holds only in-frame clones, not every one. The profile shows under 55,000 clones, 80% to 90% of them singletons. The specimen was peripheral blood, collected on day 0 of AZD1222 vaccination. The sequence came from an adult in good health. The genes are TRBV10-2 and TRBJ1-6; tentative D call: TRBD1 (5 bases). The CDR3 here is CASSEWPGYSNSPLHF. CDR3 bases: TGCGCCAGCAGTGAATGGCCAGGGTATTCAAATTCACCCCTCCACTTT.